This passage covers 7 T cell receptor beta chains from one sample sequenced in a study of shared clonotypes between healthy human individuals. Naive CD8 cells comprised CD45RO-negative, CCR7-positively selected cells, excluding terminally differentiated effector memory CD45RA+ cells. The data were produced by immunoSEQ multiplex PCR, yet TCRdb's version contains in-frame clones alone and is incomplete. The sample has under 1 million clones; 95% to 97% are singletons. The specimen sequenced was naive CD8+ T cells sorted from blood. The source is a man aged 25-45 years in good health.

The CDR3 DNA reads TGTGCCAGCAGTTTAAGAGCGGGACCTCGTGAGCAGTACTTC. This encodes CASSLRAGPREQYF. V is TRBV27 and J is TRBJ2-7; 7 bases fit TRBD2. Germline lookup yields CDR1 MNHEY and CDR2 SMNVEV (reference sequence). J was trimmed by 7 bases and V by 2 bases; bases with no gene match: 8. CDR3 length: 14 residues.

V usage is TRBV4-3 and J usage is TRBJ2-7; 8 positions agree with TRBD1. The junction had 9 bases not matched to a gene; V was cut back by 0 bases and J by 5 bases. This CDR3 contains 16 residues. Per the germline V gene, CDR1 is LGHNA and CDR2 is YSLEER. DNA of the CDR3: TGCGCCAGCAGCCAAGATAGGACAGGGAGTGGAGACGAGCAGTACTTC. Translating gives CASSQDRTGSGDEQYF.

The CDR3 sequence is CATTGGIGGYTF. DNA for the CDR3: TGTGCCACTACAGGGGGAATCGGTGGCTACACCTTC. The chain employs TRBV2 and TRBJ1-2, with 8 bases lining up with TRBD1. The CDR3 runs to 12 residues. V dropped 10 bases and J dropped 7; count of bases not matched to a gene: 8. Germline V lookup: CDR1 SNHLY, CDR2 FYNNEI. Using reference TRBV2 and TRBJ1-2 for the parts outside the CDR3, the full variable domain is EPEVTQTPSHQVTQMGQEVILRCVPISNHLYFYWYRQILGQKVEFLVSFYNNEISEKSEIFDDQFSVERPDGSNFTLKIRSTKLEDSAMYFCATTGGIGGYTFGSGTRLTVV.

This clone came up a few times. The chain recombines TRBV5-6 with TRBJ1-2, with D possibly being TRBD1 (5 bases). The CDR3 length is 12 residues. V was clipped by 4 bases and J by 8 bases, with 12 bases between them. Germline V gene data show CDR1 as SGHDT and CDR2 as YYEEEE. The CDR3 region has the DNA TGTGCCAGCAGCCCAGACACAGGCGGCTACACCTTC. The encoded protein is CASSPDTGGYTF.

This chain uses TRBV15 with TRBJ2-3; no firm D call. The CDR3 is 16 residues long. Per the germline V gene, CDR1 is LNHNV and CDR2 is YYDKDF (reference sequence). Trimming took off 3 bases at V and 0 bases at J, with 13 bases between the two ends. This chain's CDR3 is CATSSRRQLSTDTQYF. The CDR3 DNA is TGTGCCACCAGCAGCAGGCGTCAGCTCAGCACAGATACGCAGTATTTT.

This clone has just one count. CDR3 residues: CSVDGFEGEQYF. The CDR3 DNA reads TGCAGCGTGGACGGATTCGAGGGCGAGCAGTACTTC. V usage is TRBV29-1 and J usage is TRBJ2-7, with a tentative D call TRBD2 (5 bases). Germline values: CDR1 SQVTM, CDR2 ANQGSEA. The V end was cut by 6 bases, the J end by 6 bases, with 15 bases between. The CDR3 contains 12 residues.

This clone occurred once. V is TRBV7-9 and J is TRBJ2-5; TRBD1 aligns across 7 bases. The length of the CDR3 is 15 residues. Germline lookup yields CDR1 SEHNR and CDR2 FQNEAQ (reference sequence). After removal of 5 bases from V and 3 bases from J, the junction contained 9 bases not matched to a gene. The CDR3, as DNA: TGTGCCAGCAGCGACGGACAGGCGGCAAAAGAGACCCAGTACTTC. This translates into CASSDGQAAKETQYF. Full variable domain (remainder filled in from reference TRBV7-9 and TRBJ2-5): DTGVSQNPRHKITKRGQNVTFRCDPISEHNRLYWYRQTLGQGPEFLTYFQNEAQLEKSRLLSDRFSAERPKGSFSTLEIQRTEQGDSAMYLCASSDGQAAKETQYFGPGTRLLVL.